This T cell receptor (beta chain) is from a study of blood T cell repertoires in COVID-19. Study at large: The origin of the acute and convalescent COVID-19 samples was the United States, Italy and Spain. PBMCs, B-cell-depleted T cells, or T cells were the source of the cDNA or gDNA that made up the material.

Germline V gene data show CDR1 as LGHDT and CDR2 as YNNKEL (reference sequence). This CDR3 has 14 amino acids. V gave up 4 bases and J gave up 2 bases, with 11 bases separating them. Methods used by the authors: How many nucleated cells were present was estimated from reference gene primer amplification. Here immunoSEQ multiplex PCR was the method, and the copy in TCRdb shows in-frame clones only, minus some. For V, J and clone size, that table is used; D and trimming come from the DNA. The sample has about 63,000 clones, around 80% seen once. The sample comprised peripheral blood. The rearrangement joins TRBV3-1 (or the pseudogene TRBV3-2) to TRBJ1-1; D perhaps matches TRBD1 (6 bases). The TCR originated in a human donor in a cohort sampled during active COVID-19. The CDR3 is CASSRGQYNTEAFF. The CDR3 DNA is TGTGCCAGCAGCCGAGGACAGTATAACACTGAAGCTTTCTTT.